This record looks at one TCR beta chain sequence and its context. As handled by the study authors: How many nucleated cells were present was estimated from reference gene primer amplification. Sequencing was performed with immunoSEQ multiplex PCR; in TCRdb, only in-frame clones are kept and a portion is missing. The D gene and trimming were derived from the DNA, and the V and J assignments and clone size from that table. The table lists 200,000 to 250,000 clones, around nine tenths of them singletons. The record originates from a study of blood T cell repertoires in COVID-19. At the level of the study: Italy, Spain and the United States were the sources of the convalescent and acute COVID-19 samples. T cells, B-cell-depleted T cells, or PBMCs provided the cDNA or gDNA that served as material.

The receptor was isolated from a woman aged 40 to 50 who had recovered from COVID-19. The sample was peripheral blood.

CDR3 protein: CASSRQGAGGQPQHF. The CDR3 coding sequence is TGTGCCAGCAGTCGACAGGGGGCGGGAGGCCAGCCCCAGCATTTT. The chain couples TRBV6-2 or TRBV6-3 to TRBJ1-5, with 10 bases lining up with TRBD1. Trimming took 5 bases from V and 7 from J; bases not matched to a gene: 8. This CDR3 comprises 15 residues. Germline values: CDR1 MNHEY, CDR2 SVGEGT.